The clone carrying this T cell receptor (beta chain) is identified as medium-sized from frequency. The antigen remains unidentified. This entry belongs to a study of T cell clusters in autoimmune cytopenias. Germline CDR1 reads SGHDT; CDR2 reads YYEEEE. The CDR3 totals 11 residues. Tens of thousands of genome equivalents of blood DNA were amplified for TRB. Multiplex touch-down PCR amplified TRB using TRB-A and TRB-B pools in one tube. From the multiplex PCR reads, TCRdb lists one entry per CDR3 protein and no DNA. This sample carries about 3,900 distinct CDR3 sequences, with around a sixth going to the ten biggest clones. Study-level points and caveats: Primary autoimmune cytopenia patients seemingly lacked the physiological T cell clusters found in healthy donors. TRB repertoire shifts in secondary cytopenia and chronic lymphocytic leukemia mostly reflected lymphoma, not autoimmunity.

The sequenced material came from peripheral blood. The source of this sequence is a human donor with an autoimmune cytopenia or autoimmune hepatitis (not recorded which). The chain recombines TRBV5-6 with TRBJ1-1. The CDR3 spells CASSSSREAFF. The full variable domain, its missing parts supplied by reference TRBV5-6 and TRBJ1-1, is DAGVTQSPTHLIKTRGQQVTLRCSPKSGHDTVSWYQQALGQGPQFIFQYYEEEERQRGNFPDRFSGHQFPNYSSELNVNALLLGDSALYLCASSSSREAFFGQGTRLTVV.